This T cell receptor beta chain derives from a study of T-cell reconstitution after alpha-beta-depleted transplantation in children. Unique molecular identifiers were incorporated during preparation of the TCRbeta library. TCRdb processed the PCR reads anew with MiXCR; each CDR3 protein has one entry. The data show under 400,000 distinct CDR3 sequences, roughly 21% seen once. Note on this clonotype: Its antigen is unidentified.

Whole-study findings and limits: At the one-year point after transplant, T-cell counts and TCRbeta diversity were found to come mostly from T cells that had been newly produced. For some patients, TCRbeta diversity was high at day 60 because of recipient T cells and thymic progenitors that survived.

This sample comprised PBMCs, mostly from graft donor cells, obtained 180 days after TCRalphabeta/CD19-depleted stem cell transplant. This clonotype was obtained from a male patient under 18 who had a stem cell transplant for acute lymphoblastic leukemia, so the T cells may come from the graft donor.

Here the CDR3 DNA reads TGCAGTGCTAGAGAATTAGCCCCTACTTCCTACGAGCAGTACTTC. Its translation: CSARELAPTSYEQYF. The chain employs TRBV20-1 and TRBJ2-7, with unresolved D. Trimming shortened V by 0 bases and J by 1 base, and 13 bases separated the two germline ends. This CDR3 contains 15 residues. The germline CDR1 and CDR2 sequences are DFQATT and SNEGSKA (reference sequence).